The rows below give T cell receptor beta chains drawn from one sample of a study of OX40 agonist ivuxolimab in advanced cancers. Profiled with immunoSEQ multiplex PCR; TCRdb holds only in-frame clones, not every one. The sample has 40,000 to 45,000 clones, approximately 83% seen once; the top ten hold approximately 0.4%. Sequencing was performed on CD4+ or CD8+ T cells sorted from blood, taken in a trial of the OX40 agonist ivuxolimab. All receptors come from an adult with an advanced solid tumor such as melanoma, head and neck, liver or kidney cancer. Each CDR3 is given without its conserved first and last residue. Fields, in order: V gene, CDR3 length, J gene, CDR3 protein.

V: TRBV19
length: 14
J: TRBJ2-7
CDR3: ASSISALGVSYEQY

V: TRBV5-4
length: 13
J: TRBJ2-7
CDR3: ASSLGEVPTYEQY

V: TRBV6-1
length: 9
J: TRBJ1-4
CDR3: ATNPGVKLF

V: TRBV4-2
length: 13
J: TRBJ2-7
CDR3: ASSPGGGSSYEQY

V: TRBV7-9
length: 12
J: TRBJ1-4
CDR3: ASSLQGGNEKLF

V: TRBV10-3
length: 13
J: TRBJ2-1
CDR3: ATIAGGRSYNEQF

V: TRBV14
length: 12
J: TRBJ1-2
CDR3: ASSHDRALYGYT

V: TRBV2
length: 9
J: TRBJ1-1
CDR3: ASSENTEAF

V: TRBV4-2
length: 14
J: TRBJ1-2
CDR3: ASSQDKGTEVYGYT

V: TRBV5-1
length: 14
J: TRBJ2-2
CDR3: ASSLESFPAPGELF

V: TRBV18
length: 13
J: TRBJ2-7
CDR3: ASSPPGQGRYEQY

V: TRBV7-2
length: 13
J: TRBJ1-1
CDR3: ASSGRTGLNTEAF

V: TRBV19
length: 13
J: TRBJ2-5
CDR3: ASSITGIRRETQY

V: TRBV5-1
length: 13
J: TRBJ2-5
CDR3: ASSLGEAMGETQY

V: TRBV9
length: 15
J: TRBJ2-5
CDR3: ASSSTGGRFFQETQY

V: TRBV6-6
length: 12
J: TRBJ1-2
CDR3: ASSYGQGDYGYT

V: TRBV6-1
length: 14
J: TRBJ1-6
CDR3: ASSANSGTGTSPLH

V: TRBV4-3
length: 13
J: TRBJ2-5
CDR3: ASSQGQGALETQY

V: TRBV28
length: 14
J: TRBJ2-2
CDR3: ASTLRLAGAAGELF

V: TRBV7-2
length: 15
J: TRBJ2-7
CDR3: ASSLGQGPTSSYEQY

V: TRBV7-9
length: 10
J: TRBJ2-1
CDR3: ASSIFIDEQF

V: TRBV5-4
length: 14
J: TRBJ2-3
CDR3: ASSIGQGGGTDTQY

V: TRBV6-1
length: 13
J: TRBJ1-4
CDR3: ASSSSGRLNEKLF

V: TRBV7-3
length: 15
J: TRBJ2-2
CDR3: ASSKLRGTGNTGELF

V: TRBV9
length: 13
J: TRBJ2-1
CDR3: ASSAQPGVANEQF